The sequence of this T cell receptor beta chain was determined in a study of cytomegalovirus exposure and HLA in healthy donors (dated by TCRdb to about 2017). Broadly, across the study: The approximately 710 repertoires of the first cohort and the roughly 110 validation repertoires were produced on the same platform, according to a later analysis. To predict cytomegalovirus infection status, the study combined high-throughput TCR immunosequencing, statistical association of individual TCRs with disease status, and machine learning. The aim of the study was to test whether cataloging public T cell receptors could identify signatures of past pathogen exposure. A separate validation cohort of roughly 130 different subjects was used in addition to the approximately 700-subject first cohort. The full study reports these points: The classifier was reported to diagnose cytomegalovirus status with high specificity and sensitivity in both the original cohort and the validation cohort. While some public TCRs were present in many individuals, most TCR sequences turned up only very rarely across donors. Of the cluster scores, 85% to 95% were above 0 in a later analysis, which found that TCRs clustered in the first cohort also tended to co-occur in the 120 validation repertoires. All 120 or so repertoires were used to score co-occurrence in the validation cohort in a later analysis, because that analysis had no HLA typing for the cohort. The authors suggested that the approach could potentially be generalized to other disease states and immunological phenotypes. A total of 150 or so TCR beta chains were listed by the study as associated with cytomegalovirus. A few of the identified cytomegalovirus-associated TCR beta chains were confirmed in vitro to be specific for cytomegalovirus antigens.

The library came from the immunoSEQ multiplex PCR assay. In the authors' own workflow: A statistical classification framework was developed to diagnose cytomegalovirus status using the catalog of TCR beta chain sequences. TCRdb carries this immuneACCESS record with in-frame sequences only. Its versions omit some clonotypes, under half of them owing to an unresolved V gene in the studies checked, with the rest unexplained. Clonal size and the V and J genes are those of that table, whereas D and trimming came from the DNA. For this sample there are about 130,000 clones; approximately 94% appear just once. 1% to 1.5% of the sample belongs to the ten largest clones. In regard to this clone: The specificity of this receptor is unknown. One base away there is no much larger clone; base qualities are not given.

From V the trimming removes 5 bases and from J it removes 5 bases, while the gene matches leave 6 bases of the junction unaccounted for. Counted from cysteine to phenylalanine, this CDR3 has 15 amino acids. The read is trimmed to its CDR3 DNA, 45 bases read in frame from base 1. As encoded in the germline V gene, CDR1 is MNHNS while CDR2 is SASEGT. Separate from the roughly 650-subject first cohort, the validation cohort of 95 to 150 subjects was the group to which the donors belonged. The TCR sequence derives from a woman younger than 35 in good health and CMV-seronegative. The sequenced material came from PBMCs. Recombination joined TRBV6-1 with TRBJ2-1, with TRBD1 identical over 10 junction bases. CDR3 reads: CASSSGTGVNNEQFF. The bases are TGTGCCAGCAGTTCCGGGACAGGGGTAAACAATGAGCAGTTCTTC.